Below are 31 T cell receptor beta chains sequenced from a single sample in a study of blood T cells in healthy people across ages. The second PCR ran roughly 7 to 11 cycles with a sample-barcoded 5' primer and J-beta primers. TCRdb itself ran the 5' RACE reads through MiXCR, one entry per CDR3 protein. The sample contains some 700,000 distinct CDR3 sequences, 22% of which appear only once. Sequenced sample: blood. These receptors were taken from a man in his sixties or seventies in good health.

This clonotype was observed a handful of times. This chain uses TRBV27 with TRBJ2-1, with D possibly being TRBD1 or TRBD2 (5 bases each). V gave up 6 bases and J gave up 9 bases, with 24 bases separating them. The CDR3 extends over 16 amino acids. Germline V gene sequence: CDR1 MNHEY, CDR2 SMNVEV (reference sequence). CDR3 DNA: TGTGCCAGCAGCCCCCGCATTGTGAACGGGGCAGGTGAGCAGTTCTTC. It encodes CASSPRIVNGAGEQFF.

V and J are TRBV3-1 and TRBJ2-1; 8 nucleotides line up with TRBD2. The CDR3 sequence is 16 residues long. J was trimmed by 4 bases and V by 0 bases; bases with no gene match: 5. Germline CDR1 is LGHDT and CDR2 is YNNKEL (reference sequence). Here the CDR3 DNA reads TGTGCCAGCAGCCAAGAGAAGCGGGGGATTTACAATGAGCAGTTCTTC. This codes for CASSQEKRGIYNEQFF.

This chain connects TRBV7-2 to TRBJ2-3; unclear D gene. This CDR3 region has 17 residues. Trimming took 7 bases from V and 2 from J, leaving 22 bases between them. CDR1 and CDR2 from the germline V gene are SGHTA and FQGNSA. The CDR3 is CASTTTRSQTVTDTQYF. Here the CDR3 DNA reads TGTGCCAGCACCACAACACGTAGTCAGACGGTCACAGATACGCAGTATTTT.

V and J are TRBV20-1 and TRBJ2-1; 10 positions match TRBD2. The germline V gene has CDR1 DFQATT and CDR2 SNEGSKA (reference sequence). J was trimmed by 2 bases and V by 6 bases; bases with no gene match: 4. The CDR3 runs to 14 residues. CDR3 in amino acids: CSAGSGRAYNEQFF. In DNA, the CDR3 is TGCAGTGCCGGAAGCGGGAGGGCCTACAATGAGCAGTTCTTC.

This clonotype was seen a handful of times. The chain combines TRBV14 with TRBJ2-1; D is possibly TRBD2 (6 bases). The CDR3 length is 15 residues. Trimming took 7 bases from V and 3 from J, leaving 16 bases between them. Germline loops: CDR1 SGHDN, CDR2 FVKESK. The CDR3 bases are TGTGCCAGCAATCCTTGGGGGGACCACTACAATGAGCAGTTCTTC. Its translation: CASNPWGDHYNEQFF.

This clonotype has only a few counts. The gene calls are TRBV10-2 and TRBJ2-1; TRBD2 aligns across 9 bases. Germline CDR1 reads WSHSY; CDR2 reads SAAADI. The CDR3 has 16 residues. The ends lost 4 bases at V and 5 bases at J; junction bases unmatched: 9. The CDR3 sequence: CASSVKGAGGHNEQFF. The CDR3 region has the DNA TGCGCCAGCAGTGTGAAAGGAGCGGGGGGACACAATGAGCAGTTCTTC.

This clonotype was counted a few times. The chain combines TRBV25-1 with TRBJ1-2; 8 nucleotides match TRBD1. This CDR3 has 16 amino acids. In germline, CDR1 is MGHDK, CDR2 SYGVNS. The V segment lost 2 bases and the J segment 4 bases; nucleotides outside the gene matches: 9. CDR3 coding DNA: TGTGCCAGCAGTGAAACCGGCCGGGGACAGGCCTATGGCTACACCTTC. Amino acids: CASSETGRGQAYGYTF.

V gene TRBV20-1 combines with J gene TRBJ2-7; unclear D gene. Germline CDR1 and CDR2: DFQATT and SNEGSKA (reference sequence). Trimming removed 0 bases from V and 3 bases from J, with 15 bases in between. This CDR3 contains 15 residues. CDR3 nucleotides: TGCAGTGCTAGAGATTCAGGAACTGGGGTCTACGAGCAGTACTTC. Amino acid sequence: CSARDSGTGVYEQYF.

The chain joins TRBV9 to TRBJ2-5, with no clear D. With the DNA end fitting TRBJ2-1 better, the J assignment may be wrong. The CDR3 extends over 15 amino acids. CDR1 SGDLS and CDR2 YYNGEE come from the germline V gene. In DNA, the CDR3 is TGTGCCAGCAGCGTGGATGGGCTGGATAGTGCGGCGCAGTTCTTC. It encodes CASSVDGLDSAAQFF.

This sequence joins TRBV20-1 and TRBJ1-4; D is unresolved. Germline assignment: CDR1 DFQATT and CDR2 SNEGSKA (reference sequence). The CDR3 length is 14 residues. Trimming took off 6 bases at V and 5 bases at J, with 16 bases between the two ends. The CDR3 spells CSATQTVGNEKLFF. As DNA, the CDR3 is TGCAGTGCAACCCAAACAGTGGGGAATGAAAAACTGTTTTTT.

J is TRBJ1-1 and V is TRBV5-1, with D hard to call. CDR1 is SGHRS, CDR2 YFSETQ, per germline. V lost 0 bases and J 2 bases, leaving 14 bases between the germline ends. This CDR3 has 16 amino acids. The CDR3 DNA follows: TGCGCCAGCAGCTTGGGATTTGCGCAGCTAAACACTGAAGCTTTCTTT. This encodes CASSLGFAQLNTEAFF.

This clonotype has only a few counts. The chain's CDR3 is CSVEPGGQGNTEAFF. The CDR3 coding sequence is TGCAGCGTTGAACCCGGCGGACAGGGGAACACTGAAGCTTTCTTT. The rearrangement links TRBV29-1 to TRBJ1-1, with 8 bases fitting TRBD1. The V gene's germline CDR1 is SQVTM and CDR2 ANQGSEA. This CDR3 spans 15 amino acids. V dropped 2 bases and J dropped 1; count of bases not matched to a gene: 6.

The chain has TRBV6-6 and TRBJ1-4; no definite D call. V was pared by 7 bases and J by 5 bases, with 14 bases between. CDR3 length: 14 amino acids. Germline CDR1 is MNHNY and CDR2 is SVGAGI (reference sequence). This chain's CDR3 is CASNGLAPNEKLFF. The DNA for the CDR3 is TGTGCCAGCAACGGGTTGGCCCCAAATGAAAAACTGTTTTTT.

V gene TRBV7-9 combines with J gene TRBJ2-5; D is uncertain. The J call may be wrong; the DNA end is better matched by TRBJ2-7. This CDR3 spans 13 amino acids. Germline V CDR1 and CDR2: SEHNR, FQNEAQ (reference sequence). The CDR3: CASSLDASYEQYF. The CDR3 DNA reads TGTGCCAGCAGCTTAGATGCCTCCTACGAGCAGTACTTC.

This clonotype was recorded at least ten times. The chain combines TRBV3-1 with TRBJ2-5, with D possibly TRBD1 on 6 matching bases. This CDR3 is 15 amino acids long. The germline gives CDR1 LGHDT, CDR2 YNNKEL (reference sequence). Trimming shortened V by 4 bases and J by 2 bases, and 14 bases separated the two germline ends. The CDR3 region is CASSLPGEYQETQYF. In DNA form, the CDR3 reads TGTGCCAGCAGCCTTCCAGGGGAGTATCAAGAGACCCAGTACTTC.

The rearrangement uses TRBV20-1 and TRBJ2-5; no definite D call. The germline V and J ends were trimmed by 6 bases and 5 bases, with 13 bases remaining between them. CDR1 is DFQATT, CDR2 SNEGSKA, per germline (reference sequence). This CDR3 region has 12 residues. The CDR3 loop is CSATARGETQYF. The CDR3 nucleotides read TGCAGTGCAACCGCTAGAGGCGAGACCCAGTACTTC.

The table lists this clonotype with a few counts. V and J are TRBV6-5 and TRBJ2-1, with TRBD2 as a possible D gene (6 bases). CDR3 length: 15 amino acids. V shed 8 bases and J shed 0 bases, with 14 bases lying between them. Germline assignment: CDR1 MNHEY and CDR2 SVGAGI. CDR3 sequence: CASGRIRDSYNEQFF. Here the CDR3 DNA reads TGTGCCAGCGGGAGGATCCGGGACTCCTACAATGAGCAGTTCTTC.

This clonotype was counted between two and nine times. J is TRBJ2-5 and V is TRBV12-3 or TRBV12-4; D gene unclear. The CDR3 has 14 amino acids. Trimming left V 2 bases short and J 3 bases short, with 10 bases between. This CDR3 is CASSLWSREETQYF. In DNA, the CDR3 is TGTGCCAGCAGTTTATGGTCTAGAGAAGAGACCCAGTACTTC.

The chain links TRBV14 to TRBJ1-1, with TRBD1 as a possible D gene (5 bases). V was cut by 4 bases and J by 10 bases, with 13 bases left in between. CDR3 length: 12 residues. The germline V gene has CDR1 SGHDN and CDR2 FVKESK. CDR3 in amino acids: CASSLGQGSAFF. The DNA of the CDR3 is TGTGCCAGCAGCCTCGGCCAGGGATCAGCTTTCTTT.

V and J are TRBV6-6 and TRBJ2-3; TRBD1 agrees at 7 bases. The CDR3 is made up of 16 amino acids. The germline V gene has CDR1 MNHNY and CDR2 SVGAGI (reference sequence). V was pared by 7 bases and J by 6 bases, with 16 bases of the junction left unmatched. The CDR3 DNA reads TGTGCCAGCACTAAGGGGGCCGGTTTAGGGGTTGATACGCAGTATTTT. Encoded protein: CASTKGAGLGVDTQYF.

This clonotype was picked up many times. V gene TRBV12-3 or TRBV12-4 combines with J gene TRBJ1-2, with TRBD1 identical over 9 bases. The CDR3 extends over 15 amino acids. V shed 5 bases and J 2 bases; nucleotides not matched to a gene: 6. The CDR3 DNA is TGTGCCAGCAGTCGGGGGACAGGGACGAACTATGGCTACACCTTC. It is translated as CASSRGTGTNYGYTF.

This clonotype has more than one count but fewer than ten. The V call is TRBV7-9, the J call TRBJ1-4; TRBD1 matches 12 bases. The J segment lost 8 bases and the V segment lost 5 bases, leaving 9 bases of the junction unmatched. Germline V gene data show CDR1 as SEHNR and CDR2 as FQNEAQ (reference sequence). The CDR3 consists of 16 residues. The CDR3 DNA reads as TGTGCCAGCAGCGCAACCTCCGGGACAGGGGGCGAAAAACTGTTTTTT. Residues: CASSATSGTGGEKLFF.

There are a few counts of this clonotype. The genes are TRBV6-5 and TRBJ2-1; D call uncertain. V was pared by 7 bases and J by 6 bases, with 16 bases between. Germline CDR1 and CDR2: MNHEY and SVGAGI. This CDR3 has 14 residues. CDR3: CASKDGKMPNEQFF. The CDR3 DNA follows: TGTGCCAGCAAGGACGGAAAGATGCCCAATGAGCAGTTCTTC.

This clonotype was found a few times. V gene TRBV10-2 combines with J gene TRBJ1-4, with 7 bases fitting TRBD1. Germline V gene data show CDR1 as WSHSY and CDR2 as SAAADI. J gave up 7 bases and V 6 bases, and 11 bases lay outside the gene matches. There are 15 residues in the CDR3. CDR3 amino acids: CASSRGVGGGEKLFF. In nucleotides, the CDR3 is TGCGCCAGCAGCCGAGGGGTAGGGGGCGGTGAAAAACTGTTTTTT.

This chain joins TRBV20-1 and TRBJ1-2, with a possible D match to TRBD1 (5 bases). The CDR3 runs 12 residues. The germline V gene encodes CDR1 DFQATT and CDR2 SNEGSKA (reference sequence). Trimming took off 5 bases at V and 4 bases at J, with 11 bases between the two ends. CDR3 DNA sequence: TGCAGTGCTCAGACAGAGATCTATGGCTACACCTTC. This encodes CSAQTEIYGYTF.

This clonotype has a handful of counts. The chain has TRBV12-3 or TRBV12-4 and TRBJ2-3; TRBD1 agrees at 7 bases. This CDR3 region has 13 residues. The V gene end was trimmed by 10 bases and the J gene end by 7 bases; junction bases not matched to a gene: 11. The CDR3, as DNA: TGTGCCACCCTTTTAGGGGGCAGGAATACGCAGTATTTT. This sequence encodes CATLLGGRNTQYF.

This clonotype was picked up many times. The rearrangement joins TRBV6-6 to TRBJ2-4; D uncertain. Trimming took 0 bases from V and 7 from J, leaving 7 bases between them. This CDR3 is built from 13 residues. Germline V gives CDR1 MNHNY, CDR2 SVGAGI (reference sequence). CDR3 DNA sequence: TGTGCCAGCAGTTACTCGCCTGAGAACATTCAGTACTTC. Residues: CASSYSPENIQYF.

The chain employs TRBV20-1 and TRBJ2-6; 7 nucleotides align to TRBD1. The CDR3 runs to 16 residues. Germline CDR1 is DFQATT and CDR2 is SNEGSKA (reference sequence). V lost 6 bases to trimming and J lost 0 bases; unmatched junction nucleotides: 8. The CDR3: CSATDRESSGANVLTF. The CDR3 region has the DNA TGCAGTGCAACCGACAGGGAGAGCTCTGGGGCCAACGTCCTGACTTTC.

This chain joins TRBV6-5 and TRBJ2-1; the D gene could be TRBD1 or TRBD2 (6 bases each). V lost 6 bases and J 7 bases, leaving 19 bases between the germline ends. The CDR3 runs 15 residues. The V gene's germline CDR1 is MNHEY and CDR2 SVGAGI. CDR3 DNA sequence: TGTGCCAGCAGGGACCATGGGGGGCGGTCTAATGAGCAGTTCTTC. This sequence encodes CASRDHGGRSNEQFF.

V is TRBV20-1 and J is TRBJ2-1; 8 positions agree with TRBD2. The CDR3 is 15 amino acids. After removal of 0 bases from V and 6 bases from J, the junction contained 7 bases not matched to a gene. Germline V gene data show CDR1 as DFQATT and CDR2 as SNEGSKA (reference sequence). The CDR3 nucleotides are TGCAGTGCTAGAGATTTCGGGAGGGCCGGCAATGAGCAGTTCTTC. Protein: CSARDFGRAGNEQFF.

V and J are TRBV4-1 and TRBJ1-5; D is ambiguous. Germline loops: CDR1 MGHRA, CDR2 YSYEKL. This CDR3 spans 13 amino acids. V dropped 1 base and J dropped 6 bases, with 7 bases sitting between them. The CDR3 DNA sequence: TGCGCCAGCAGCCAAGGAGAGTTTCAGCCCCAGCATTTT. Residues: CASSQGEFQPQHF.